This T cell receptor beta chain appears in the sequencing data of a study of tumor-infiltrating lymphocytes in primary liver carcinoma. Study summary: Donors underwent surgery for histopathologically diagnosed primary liver carcinoma. The patients comprised men and women between the ages of 30 and 69 years.

Note on this clonotype: The antigen remains unidentified. At one boundary the junction diverges from the germline segment, which might be a read error.

Germline DNA was also extracted, with blood RNA taken from unsorted whole blood. Production of TCR beta cDNA used around 500 ng total RNA together with a constant-region primer. Slightly modified ARM-PCR, run as three nested multiplex PCR rounds, produced the TCR beta libraries. The study ran its first two PCR rounds for approximately 10 cycles each, using TRBV1-TRBV30 forward primers and a C-beta reverse primer. TCRdb re-derived calls from the multiplex PCR reads in MiXCR, one entry per CDR3 protein. The sample includes about 200,000 distinct CDR3 sequences, about 65% seen only once; the top ten take roughly 6.4%. Points from the study as a whole: Less overlap was seen in tumor-adjacent and tumor-blood pairs than in tumor region pairs. Tumor top-250-clone fraction significantly exceeded that of blood (p = 0.039).

CDR3 size: 14 residues. Germline V lookup: CDR1 WSHSY, CDR2 SAAADI. Sample: peripheral blood. The chain is built from TRBV10-2 and TRBJ2-7; D perhaps matches TRBD1 (5 bases). The sequence was obtained from a woman aged 60 to 75 with primary liver carcinoma and hepatitis B virus infection. CDR3 residues: CSSSELNRRYEQYF. In DNA, the CDR3 is TGCTCCAGCAGTGAGCTTAACAGGAGATACGAGCAGTACTTC.